Given below is one TCR beta chain in context. This CDR3 is built from 14 residues. With 6 bases clipped from V and 8 bases from J, the junction kept 7 bases outside the gene matches. Germline CDR1 and CDR2: MDHEN and SYDVKM. TCRdb's copy holds only in-frame clones and misses some; the assay was immunoSEQ multiplex PCR. The sample comprises some 110,000 clones, about 80% of which are singletons, and approximately 9.4% rests with the top ten. This entry is derived from a study of T cell responses to AZD1222 COVID-19 vaccine. This receptor was identified in an adult in good health. The rearrangement links TRBV28 to TRBJ1-4, with 9 positions matching TRBD1. Sequencing was performed on peripheral blood, taken on day 0 of AZD1222 vaccination. CDR3 coding DNA: TGTGCCAGCAGCAACGGACAGGGGAGGGAAAAACTGTTTTTT. This sequence encodes CASSNGQGREKLFF.